This record covers a single TCR beta chain. This clonotype was observed at least ten times. The antigen it binds to is not known. Qualities for individual bases were not recorded, and no much larger clone is one base off. Sequencing took place on an Illumina HiSeq 2000. TCR beta chain libraries were generated through multiplex PCR amplification. High-throughput sequencing was used to analyze the amplified TCR beta chain products. The public reads were run again by TCRdb, first through fastp at Q25 and then through MiXCR, and only productive beta chains were kept. Every CDR3 protein is listed once, alongside the most common genes and DNA of its rows. This sample lists around 140,000 distinct CDR3 sequences; 20% to 25% were detected once. The biggest ten clones account for under 3% of the sample. The data are from a study of breast tumors, draining lymph nodes, adjacent tissues (dated by TCRdb to about 2016). About the study as a whole: The study compared TCR beta repertoires across tumor, adjacent nontumor tissue and axillary lymph nodes from breast cancer patients. The study was designed to assess the relationships and possible T-cell exchange between tumor, surrounding tissue and draining lymph node repertoires in human breast cancer.

Trimmed from V: 5 bases; trimmed from J: 8 bases; junction bases lacking a gene match: 4. Looking up the germline V gene (reference sequence) yields CDR1 SGHNT and CDR2 YYREEE. Counted from cysteine to phenylalanine, this CDR3 has 15 amino acids. The retained sequence is limited to the CDR3, 45 bases, with the frame set at the first base. Beyond this particular receptor, the publication reports: Tumor and nontumor tissue repertoires were significantly more similar in luminal-like than in basal-like breast cancer. The study presented the conclusion that tumor T cells originate in lymph nodes as consistent with a hypothesis, not as something directly demonstrated. T-cell repertoire diversity in tumors was found to be lower than in lymph nodes but higher than in nontumor tissue, and preferential V and J gene usage was observed. The data were considered consistent with most tumor T cells being derived from the lymph node and subsequently expanding within tumor tissue.

The lymph node samples were taken from the axillary draining lymph nodes of breast cancer patients. The rearranged segments are TRBV5-4 and TRBJ2-1; 16 bases in the junction line up with TRBD2. The source of this sequence is a female donor with breast cancer. Some clones in this sample may be carry-over from other donors' samples. What was sequenced was axillary lymph node tissue. The DNA sequence is TGTGCCAGCAGTCCTGGGACTAGCGGGAGGGATGAGCAGTTCTTC. The resulting protein is CASSPGTSGRDEQFF.